Below, 13 T cell receptor beta chains from the same sample are listed, as sequenced in a study of T cell repertoires in cytomegalovirus infection. Each CDR3 protein is one row after TCRdb ran MiXCR on the reads. Of around 530,000 distinct CDR3 sequences in the sample, more than 25% are singletons; the top ten hold approximately 13%. The sample was PBMCs. The source is a human donor in good health (CMV status not recorded). Some clones in this sample may be carry-over from other donors' samples.

The chain joins TRBV9 to TRBJ2-1; 7 bases fit TRBD1. With V trimmed by 3 bases and J by 5 bases, 5 bases remained unmatched. CDR3 size: 14 residues. The germline V gene encodes CDR1 SGDLS and CDR2 YYNGEE. The DNA for the CDR3 is TGTGCCAGCAGCGGGACAGGTTTCCACAATGAGCAGTTCTTC. Its translation is CASSGTGFHNEQFF.

This clonotype appeared many times. V and J are TRBV5-4 and TRBJ2-6; 9 bases are a match to TRBD2. The germline CDR1 and CDR2 sequences are SGHNT and YYREEE (reference sequence). This CDR3 region has 16 residues. The V gene end was trimmed by 6 bases and the J gene end by 3 bases; junction bases not matched to a gene: 7. The DNA for the CDR3 is TGTGCCAGCAAAGTGCGGGGGGGGCTTGGGGCCAACGTCCTGACTTTC. Translation gives CASKVRGGLGANVLTF. Supplemented by reference TRBV5-4 and TRBJ2-6, the full variable domain reads ETGVTQSPTHLIKTRGQQVTLRCSSQSGHNTVSWYQQALGQGPQFIFQYYREEENGRGNFPPRFSGLQFPNYSSELNVNALELDDSALYLCASKVRGGLGANVLTFGAGSRLTVL.

V usage is TRBV6-2 or TRBV6-3 and J usage is TRBJ1-1; D ambiguous. This CDR3 spans 13 amino acids. V lost 6 bases and J 3 bases, leaving 11 bases between the germline ends. Germline CDR1 MNHEY, CDR2 SVGEGT. The CDR3 DNA reads as TGTGCCAGCAGCCCCGGGCGATACACTGAAGCTTTCTTT. Translation: CASSPGRYTEAFF.

This clonotype was recorded a few times. This chain uses TRBV11-2 with TRBJ2-7; 7 bases line up with TRBD2. The CDR3 is 17 residues long. Germline assignment: CDR1 SGHAT and CDR2 FQNNGV. J gave up 1 base and V 1 base, and 10 bases lay outside the gene matches. The CDR3: CASSLGRGGSTSYEQYV. The CDR3 DNA follows: TGTGCCAGCAGCTTAGGGAGGGGCGGGAGTACGTCCTACGAGCAGTACGTC.

The chain has TRBV18 and TRBJ2-1; 10 nucleotides agree with TRBD1. V shed 4 bases, J shed 7 bases, and the junction held 4 bases outside the gene matches. The CDR3 consists of 14 residues. Germline values: CDR1 KGHSH, CDR2 LQKENI. The CDR3 nucleotides are TGTGCCAGCTCACGACAGGGGGCGCGTAATGAGCAGTTCTTC. It translates to CASSRQGARNEQFF.

This clonotype has a handful of counts. The genes are TRBV5-5 and TRBJ1-2; 11 nucleotides agree with TRBD1. Unmatched junction bases numbered 7, after V lost 4 bases and J lost 2 bases. The V gene's germline CDR1 is SGHKS and CDR2 YYEKEE (reference sequence). The CDR3 is made up of 16 amino acids. The CDR3 coding sequence is TGTGCCAGCAGCCAGGACAGGGGGCGGATCAACTATGGCTACACCTTC. Protein: CASSQDRGRINYGYTF. The entire variable domain, with the rest obtained from reference TRBV5-5 and TRBJ1-2, is as follows: DAGVTQSPTHLIKTRGQQVTLRCSPISGHKSVSWYQQVLGQGPQFIFQYYEKEERGRGNFPDRFSARQFPNYSSELNVNALLLGDSALYLCASSQDRGRINYGYTFGSGTRLTVV.

The V call is TRBV28, the J call TRBJ2-3; no firm D call. Germline V gives CDR1 MDHEN, CDR2 SYDVKM. This CDR3 region has 14 residues. Trimming took off 7 bases at V and 2 bases at J, with 13 bases between the two ends. CDR3 nucleotide sequence: TGTGCCAGCATTAGTTTGGATATCACAGATACGCAGTATTTT. This gives the protein CASISLDITDTQYF. Full variable domain (missing parts from reference TRBV28 and TRBJ2-3): DVKVTQSSRYLVKRTGEKVFLECVQDMDHENMFWYRQDPGLGLRLIYFSYDVKMKEKGDIPEGYSVSREKKERFSLILESASTNQTSMYLCASISLDITDTQYFGPGTRLTVL.

This clonotype has just a few counts. The chain links TRBV4-1 to TRBJ2-3; TRBD2 matches at 9 bases. V lost 1 base, J lost 5 bases, and 7 bases stayed unmatched. The V gene's germline CDR1 is MGHRA and CDR2 YSYEKL. The CDR3 runs 16 residues. The CDR3 coding sequence is TGCGCCAGCAGCCAAGCGGCGGGAGGGCCAATAGATACGCAGTATTTT. As protein: CASSQAAGGPIDTQYF.

This clonotype was seen more than once but under ten times. The rearrangement uses TRBV20-1 and TRBJ2-4; 11 bases map to TRBD2. The CDR3 consists of 14 residues. Germline CDR1 DFQATT, CDR2 SNEGSKA (reference sequence). With V trimmed by 5 bases and J by 6 bases, 6 bases remained unmatched. In DNA, the CDR3 is TGCAGTGCTGTTAGCGGGAGGGCTTCAAACATTCAGTACTTC. It encodes CSAVSGRASNIQYF.

The chain couples TRBV7-9 to TRBJ2-7; D gene ambiguous. The CDR3 runs 13 residues. V was shortened by 1 base and J by 7 bases, with 11 bases between the two germline ends. Germline lookup yields CDR1 SEHNR and CDR2 FQNEAQ (reference sequence). The CDR3 DNA sequence: TGTGCCAGCAGCTTAGGGGTAGGGAAGGAGCAGTACGTC. As protein: CASSLGVGKEQYV.

This clonotype was counted between two and nine times. The chain employs TRBV28 and TRBJ1-1; a weak D match, TRBD1 (5 bases). The V gene's germline CDR1 is MDHEN and CDR2 SYDVKM. The CDR3 contains 15 residues. Trimming pared 3 bases from V and 0 bases from J, leaving 11 bases between. The CDR3 sequence is CASSFLAGMNTEAFF. CDR3 coding DNA: TGTGCCAGCAGTTTTCTTGCAGGGATGAACACTGAAGCTTTCTTT.

This clonotype was found a few times. The chain combines TRBV19 with TRBJ2-1; D remains unclear. Per germline, CDR1 LNHDA and CDR2 SQIVND (reference sequence). V lost 5 bases and J 1 base, leaving 12 bases between the germline ends. There are 15 residues in the CDR3. CDR3 region: CASSASTTSYNEQFF. The CDR3 bases are TGTGCCAGTAGTGCATCCACCACATCCTACAATGAGCAGTTCTTC.

The rearrangement links TRBV20-1 to TRBJ2-7; D perhaps matches TRBD1 (5 bases). Looked up from germline, CDR1 is DFQATT and CDR2 is SNEGSKA (reference sequence). Trimming cost V 3 bases and J 3 bases, with 9 bases left between them. This CDR3 comprises 12 residues. This CDR3 is CSARGRGYEQYF. In DNA, the CDR3 is TGCAGTGCTAGGGGTAGGGGCTACGAGCAGTACTTC.